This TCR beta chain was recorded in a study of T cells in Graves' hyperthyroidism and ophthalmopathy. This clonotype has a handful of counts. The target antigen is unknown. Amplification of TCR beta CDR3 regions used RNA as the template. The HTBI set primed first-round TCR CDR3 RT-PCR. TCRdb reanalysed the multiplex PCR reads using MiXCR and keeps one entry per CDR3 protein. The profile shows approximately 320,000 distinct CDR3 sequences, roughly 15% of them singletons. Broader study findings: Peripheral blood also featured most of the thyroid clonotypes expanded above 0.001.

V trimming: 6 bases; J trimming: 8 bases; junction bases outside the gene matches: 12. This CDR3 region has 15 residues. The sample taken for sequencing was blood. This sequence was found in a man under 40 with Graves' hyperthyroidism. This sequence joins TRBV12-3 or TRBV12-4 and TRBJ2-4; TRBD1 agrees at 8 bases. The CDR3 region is CASSQGQGIMDIQYF. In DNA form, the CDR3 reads TGTGCCAGCAGCCAAGGACAGGGTATTATGGACATTCAGTACTTC.